This TCR beta chain comes out of a study of blood T cell repertoires in COVID-19. Study-wide context: Donors in the United States, Italy and Spain gave samples during acute or convalescent COVID-19. PBMCs, B-cell-depleted T cells, or T cells were the source of the cDNA or gDNA that made up the material.

Original data processing: Estimated nucleated cell counts came from reference gene primer amplification. The protocol was immunoSEQ multiplex PCR, while the TCRdb copy is restricted to in-frame clones and leaves out a portion. V and J calls plus clone size are reproduced from that table; the DNA served to infer D and trimming. The sample contains approximately 100,000 clones, approximately 91% of which appear only once. This clone was seen only once. The same CDR3 can be traced to other DNA sequences in this sample. V gave up 0 bases and J gave up 8 bases, with 10 bases separating them. CDR1 and CDR2 from the germline V gene are LGHDT and YNNKEL (reference sequence). This CDR3 has 13 amino acids.

The chain combines TRBV3-1 (or the pseudogene TRBV3-2) with TRBJ1-2; no definite D call. Sequencing input: peripheral blood. This TCR was recovered from a man aged 55 to 69 with acute or convalescent COVID-19. The CDR3, as DNA: TGTGCCAGCAGCCAAGATCGAGGAAGCGGCTACACCTTC. Encoded protein: CASSQDRGSGYTF.